The source of this T cell receptor (beta chain) is a study of T-cell reconstitution after alpha-beta-depleted transplantation in children. Study outcomes and limitations: Several hundred expanded graft clones reportedly supplied alpha-beta T cells about two months after transplant.

This clonotype has only a few counts. Its antigen is unidentified. Researchers prepared the TCRbeta library using unique molecular identifiers, the study reports. Each CDR3 protein gets one entry after TCRdb re-called the PCR reads with MiXCR. The sample consists of about 980,000 distinct CDR3 sequences, roughly 29% of them appearing once. The CDR3 has 15 amino acids. With 1 base clipped from V and 2 bases from J, the junction kept 3 bases outside the gene matches. CDR1 is SSHAT and CDR2 is FNYEAQ in the germline V gene (reference sequence). The J gene is TRBJ2-5, the V gene TRBV7-7; 8 nucleotides line up with TRBD2. Sample: PBMCs, mostly from graft donor cells, taken 360 days after TCRalphabeta/CD19-depleted stem cell transplant. The source of this sequence is a boy younger than two who had a stem cell transplant for SCID, so the T cells may come from the graft donor. CDR3 bases: TGTGCCAGCAGCTTAGGGGGGACTAGACAAGAGACCCAGTACTTC. Protein sequence: CASSLGGTRQETQYF.